These T cell receptor beta chains were read from a single sample in a study of shared clonotypes between healthy human individuals. The assay was immunoSEQ multiplex PCR, and TCRdb's table has in-frame clones only and misses some. The sample has nearly 2 million clones; approximately 94% are singletons. Sequenced: naive CD8+ T cells sorted from blood. These receptors came from a man aged 18 to 29 in good health. The CDR3 runs from the conserved cysteine through the conserved F or W. The D gene is left open where the match is weak. The size of a clone is reported for some rows only, either as once, few or many, or as a class for expanded clones.

J gene: TRBJ2-3; CDR3 length: 14; V gene: TRBV9; D gene: -; clone size: once; CDR3 DNA: TGTGCCAGCAACGGCGGGTATGGCACAGATACGCAGTATTTT; CDR3 protein: CASNGGYGTDTQYF
J gene: TRBJ2-7; CDR3 length: 15; V gene: TRBV6-1; D gene: -; clone size: once; CDR3 DNA: TGTGCCAGCAGTGAAAACAGGGTTCCCACCTACGAGCAGTACTTC; CDR3 protein: CASSENRVPTYEQYF
J gene: TRBJ2-7; CDR3 length: 11; V gene: TRBV19; D gene: TRBD1; clone size: -; CDR3 DNA: TGTGCCACAAGGGACAGCTACGAGCAGTACTTC; CDR3 protein: CATRDSYEQYF
J gene: TRBJ1-4; CDR3 length: 18; V gene: TRBV7-3; D gene: -; clone size: -; CDR3 DNA: TGTGCCAGCAGCTTGCGACCCGGGACCCTAACAACTAATGAAAAACTGTTTTTT; CDR3 protein: CASSLRPGTLTTNEKLFF
J gene: TRBJ1-1; CDR3 length: 12; V gene: TRBV6-5; D gene: -; clone size: -; CDR3 DNA: TGTGCCAGCAGTCACGGGCGGACTGAAGCTTTCTTT; CDR3 protein: CASSHGRTEAFF
J gene: TRBJ2-3; CDR3 length: 14; V gene: TRBV9; D gene: TRBD2; clone size: -; CDR3 DNA: TGTGCCAGCAGCCCCCCGGGGGGGACAGATACGCAGTATTTT; CDR3 protein: CASSPPGGTDTQYF
J gene: TRBJ2-5; CDR3 length: 15; V gene: TRBV5-6; D gene: TRBD2; clone size: -; CDR3 DNA: TGTGCCAGCAGCTGGGGACTAGCAGGGCAAGAGACCCAGTACTTC; CDR3 protein: CASSWGLAGQETQYF
J gene: TRBJ2-7; CDR3 length: 13; V gene: TRBV5-1; D gene: -; clone size: -; CDR3 DNA: TGCGCCAGCAGCTTGGTGGCTACCTACGAGCAGTACTTC; CDR3 protein: CASSLVATYEQYF
J gene: TRBJ2-7; CDR3 length: 17; V gene: TRBV7-8; D gene: TRBD2; clone size: -; CDR3 DNA: TGTGCCAGCAGCTTAGCGCTTGAGCGGGAGTCCTCCTACGAGCAGTACTTC; CDR3 protein: CASSLALERESSYEQYF
J gene: TRBJ2-7; CDR3 length: 13; V gene: TRBV6-5; D gene: -; clone size: -; CDR3 DNA: TGTGCCAGCAGTTACTCGAAGCGCTACGAGCAGTACTTC; CDR3 protein: CASSYSKRYEQYF
J gene: TRBJ2-7; CDR3 length: 16; V gene: TRBV10-3; D gene: TRBD1; clone size: -; CDR3 DNA: TGTGCCATCAGTGAGCCCCCGACAGGGGACCCCTACGAGCAGTACTTC; CDR3 protein: CAISEPPTGDPYEQYF
J gene: TRBJ1-1; CDR3 length: 14; V gene: TRBV19; D gene: TRBD1; clone size: -; CDR3 DNA: TGTGCCAGTAGTATGAGACAGGGGTACACTGAAGCTTTCTTT; CDR3 protein: CASSMRQGYTEAFF
J gene: TRBJ1-2; CDR3 length: 15; V gene: TRBV6-1; D gene: -; clone size: -; CDR3 DNA: TGTGCCAGCAGGGGCTCCGGGACGGCGGACTATGGCTACACCTTC; CDR3 protein: CASRGSGTADYGYTF
J gene: TRBJ2-4; CDR3 length: 12; V gene: TRBV2; D gene: -; clone size: -; CDR3 DNA: TGTGCCAGCAGTGAAGGGCAAAACATTCAGTACTTC; CDR3 protein: CASSEGQNIQYF
J gene: TRBJ2-5; CDR3 length: 15; V gene: TRBV7-2; D gene: -; clone size: -; CDR3 DNA: TGTGCCAGCAGCTTATATTTTGAATACCAAGAGACCCAGTACTTC; CDR3 protein: CASSLYFEYQETQYF
J gene: TRBJ2-3; CDR3 length: 15; V gene: TRBV7-9; D gene: -; clone size: -; CDR3 DNA: TGTGCCAGCAGCCCCAGGGAAGGGCTCACAGATACGCAGTATTTT; CDR3 protein: CASSPREGLTDTQYF
J gene: TRBJ2-7; CDR3 length: 15; V gene: TRBV27; D gene: TRBD2; clone size: -; CDR3 DNA: TGTGCCAGCAGTAGCCTAGCGGGGGGAAGCTACGAGCAGTACTTC; CDR3 protein: CASSSLAGGSYEQYF
J gene: TRBJ2-7; CDR3 length: 15; V gene: TRBV7-9; D gene: -; clone size: -; CDR3 DNA: TGTGCCAGCAGCTCCCAGTACACTCCGTCCTACGAGCAGTACTTC; CDR3 protein: CASSSQYTPSYEQYF
J gene: TRBJ2-7; CDR3 length: 16; V gene: TRBV4-1; D gene: -; clone size: -; CDR3 DNA: TGCGCCAGCAGCCAGCTGGGGACCATGAGCTCCTACGAGCAGTACTTC; CDR3 protein: CASSQLGTMSSYEQYF
J gene: TRBJ2-7; CDR3 length: 15; V gene: TRBV7-8; D gene: -; clone size: -; CDR3 DNA: TGTGCCAGCAGCGCCCACACAGAAACTACCTACGAGCAGTACTTC; CDR3 protein: CASSAHTETTYEQYF
J gene: TRBJ2-2; CDR3 length: 15; V gene: TRBV6-6; D gene: -; clone size: -; CDR3 DNA: TGTGCCAGCAGTACCACCGGGATCGGCACCGGGGAGCTGTTTTTT; CDR3 protein: CASSTTGIGTGELFF
J gene: TRBJ2-1; CDR3 length: 14; V gene: TRBV6-5; D gene: -; clone size: -; CDR3 DNA: TGTGCCAGCAGTTTTGGTGGCGGGTACAATGAGCAGTTCTTC; CDR3 protein: CASSFGGGYNEQFF
J gene: TRBJ1-3; CDR3 length: 16; V gene: TRBV4-2; D gene: -; clone size: -; CDR3 DNA: TGTGCCAGCAGCCAAGCAAATCCAGCCCCTGGAAACACCATATATTTT; CDR3 protein: CASSQANPAPGNTIYF
J gene: TRBJ2-7; CDR3 length: 15; V gene: TRBV5-6; D gene: -; clone size: -; CDR3 DNA: TGTGCCAGCAGCTTGCCGCACTTTCCCCTCTACGAGCAGTACTTC; CDR3 protein: CASSLPHFPLYEQYF
J gene: TRBJ2-2; CDR3 length: 14; V gene: TRBV6-1; D gene: -; clone size: -; CDR3 DNA: TGTGCCAGCGTTATGGGGGACCACACCGGGGAGCTGTTTTTT; CDR3 protein: CASVMGDHTGELFF
J gene: TRBJ2-2; CDR3 length: 14; V gene: TRBV13; D gene: TRBD1; clone size: -; CDR3 DNA: TGTGCCAGCAGCTGGGTCGGGACAGGCGGGGAGCTGTTTTTT; CDR3 protein: CASSWVGTGGELFF
J gene: TRBJ1-6; CDR3 length: 15; V gene: TRBV9; D gene: TRBD1; clone size: -; CDR3 DNA: TGTGCCAGCAGCGAAACAGGGGGCTACAATTCACCCCTCCACTTT; CDR3 protein: CASSETGGYNSPLHF
J gene: TRBJ2-7; CDR3 length: 17; V gene: TRBV28; D gene: TRBD1; clone size: -; CDR3 DNA: TGTGCCAGCTTGGGGCTCGTTGAGGGGGACAGGTTCTACGAGCAGTACTTC; CDR3 protein: CASLGLVEGDRFYEQYF
J gene: TRBJ1-6; CDR3 length: 19; V gene: TRBV28; D gene: -; clone size: -; CDR3 DNA: TGTGCCAGCAGTTCCCCCCCCGGGGCGGCACAGCTTTATAATTCACCCCTCCACTTT; CDR3 protein: CASSSPPGAAQLYNSPLHF
J gene: TRBJ2-7; CDR3 length: 15; V gene: TRBV5-1; D gene: -; clone size: -; CDR3 DNA: TGCGCCAGCAGCGAAAGTCAGGGAGAGTTCTACGAGCAGTACTTC; CDR3 protein: CASSESQGEFYEQYF
J gene: TRBJ1-1; CDR3 length: 12; V gene: TRBV5-6; D gene: -; clone size: once; CDR3 DNA: TGTGCCAGCAGCGACGCAGAAGGAAAAGCTTTCTTT; CDR3 protein: CASSDAEGKAFF
J gene: TRBJ2-1; CDR3 length: 13; V gene: TRBV6-5; D gene: -; clone size: -; CDR3 DNA: TGTGCCAGCAGTTACTCGGAGTACAATGAGCAGTTCTTC; CDR3 protein: CASSYSEYNEQFF
J gene: TRBJ2-2; CDR3 length: 16; V gene: TRBV6-1; D gene: TRBD1; clone size: -; CDR3 DNA: TGTGCCAGCAGTGAGTGGGGACAGGTTAACACCGGGGAGCTGTTTTTT; CDR3 protein: CASSEWGQVNTGELFF
J gene: TRBJ1-1; CDR3 length: 14; V gene: TRBV29-1; D gene: TRBD1; clone size: -; CDR3 DNA: TGCAGCGTTGAAGTGAGGGGGCGTGGGACTGAAGCTTTCTTT; CDR3 protein: CSVEVRGRGTEAFF
J gene: TRBJ2-7; CDR3 length: 15; V gene: TRBV10-3; D gene: -; clone size: -; CDR3 DNA: TGTGCCATCAGTGAGTCGGGGGAAAGAACGACCGAGCAGTACTTC; CDR3 protein: CAISESGERTTEQYF